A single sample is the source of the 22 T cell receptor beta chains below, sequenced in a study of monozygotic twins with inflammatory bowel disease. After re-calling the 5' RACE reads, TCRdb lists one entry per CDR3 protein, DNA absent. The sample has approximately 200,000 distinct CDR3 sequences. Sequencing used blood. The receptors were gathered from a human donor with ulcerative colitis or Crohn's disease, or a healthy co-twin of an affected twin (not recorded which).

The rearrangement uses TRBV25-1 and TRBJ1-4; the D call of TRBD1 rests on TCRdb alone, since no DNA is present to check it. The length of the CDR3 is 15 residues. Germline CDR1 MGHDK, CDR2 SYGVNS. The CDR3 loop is CASTSPGTGYEKLFF.

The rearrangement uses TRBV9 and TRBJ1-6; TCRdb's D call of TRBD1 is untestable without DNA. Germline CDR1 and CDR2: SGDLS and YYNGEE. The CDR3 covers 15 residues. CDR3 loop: CASSVAPGANSPLHF.

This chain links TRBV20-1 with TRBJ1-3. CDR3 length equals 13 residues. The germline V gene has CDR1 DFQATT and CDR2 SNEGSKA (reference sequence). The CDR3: CSARRTSGNTIYF.

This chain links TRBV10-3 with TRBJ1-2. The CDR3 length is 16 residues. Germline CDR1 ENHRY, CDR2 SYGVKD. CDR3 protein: CAISESENAYSRGYTF.

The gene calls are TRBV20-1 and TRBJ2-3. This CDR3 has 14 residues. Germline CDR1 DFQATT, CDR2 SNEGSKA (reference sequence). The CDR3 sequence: CSAAGEPTTDTQYF.

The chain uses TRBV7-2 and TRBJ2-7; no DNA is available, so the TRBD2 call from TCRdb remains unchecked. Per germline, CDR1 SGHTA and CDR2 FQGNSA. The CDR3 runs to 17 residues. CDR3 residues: CASSLRRGTSSSYEQYF.

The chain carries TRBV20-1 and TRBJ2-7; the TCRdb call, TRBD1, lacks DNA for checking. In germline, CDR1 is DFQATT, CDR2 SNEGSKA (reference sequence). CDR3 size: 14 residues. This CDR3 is CSAFPAGVSYEQYF.

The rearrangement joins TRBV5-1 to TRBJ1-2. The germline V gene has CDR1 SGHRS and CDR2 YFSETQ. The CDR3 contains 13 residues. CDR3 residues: CASSLYTRNGYTF.

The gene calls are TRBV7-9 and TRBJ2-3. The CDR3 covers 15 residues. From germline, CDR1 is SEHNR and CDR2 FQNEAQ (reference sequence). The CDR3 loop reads CASSLAGKGTDTQYF.

The CDR3 protein is CASSYSFTASTDTQYF. The chain couples TRBV6-5 to TRBJ2-3. The germline gives CDR1 MNHEY, CDR2 SVGAGI. This CDR3 spans 16 amino acids.

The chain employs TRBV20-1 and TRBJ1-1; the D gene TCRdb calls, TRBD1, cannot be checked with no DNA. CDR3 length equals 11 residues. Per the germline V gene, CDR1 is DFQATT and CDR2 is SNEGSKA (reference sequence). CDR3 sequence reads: CSASGGREAFF.

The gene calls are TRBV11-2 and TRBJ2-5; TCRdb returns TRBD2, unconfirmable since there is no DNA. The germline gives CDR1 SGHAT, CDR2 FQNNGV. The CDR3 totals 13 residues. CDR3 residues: CASSLQGRQTQYF.

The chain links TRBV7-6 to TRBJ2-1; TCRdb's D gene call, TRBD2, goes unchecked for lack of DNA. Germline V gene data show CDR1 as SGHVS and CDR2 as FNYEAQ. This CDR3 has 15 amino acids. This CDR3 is CASSPRGSGGSEQFF.

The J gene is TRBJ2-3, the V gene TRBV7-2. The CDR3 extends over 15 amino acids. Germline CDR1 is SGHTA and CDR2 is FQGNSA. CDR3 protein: CASSLGILRTDTQYF.

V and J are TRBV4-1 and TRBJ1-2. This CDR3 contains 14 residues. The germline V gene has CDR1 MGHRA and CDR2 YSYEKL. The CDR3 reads CASSQGPAALGYTF.

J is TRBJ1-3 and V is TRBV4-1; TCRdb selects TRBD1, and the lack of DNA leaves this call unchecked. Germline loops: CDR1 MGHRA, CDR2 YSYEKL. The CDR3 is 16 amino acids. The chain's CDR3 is CASSQVGASSGNTIYF.

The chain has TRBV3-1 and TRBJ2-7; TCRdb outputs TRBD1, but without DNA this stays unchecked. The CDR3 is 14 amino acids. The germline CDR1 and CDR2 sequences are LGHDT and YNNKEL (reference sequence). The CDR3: CASSQGQGRYEQYF.

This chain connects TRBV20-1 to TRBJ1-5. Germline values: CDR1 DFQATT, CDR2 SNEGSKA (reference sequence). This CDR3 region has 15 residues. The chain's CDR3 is CSARGRDYSNQPQHF.

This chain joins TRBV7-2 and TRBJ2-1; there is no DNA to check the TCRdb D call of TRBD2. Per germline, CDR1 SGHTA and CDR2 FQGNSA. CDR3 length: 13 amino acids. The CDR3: CASSETTGLGQFF.

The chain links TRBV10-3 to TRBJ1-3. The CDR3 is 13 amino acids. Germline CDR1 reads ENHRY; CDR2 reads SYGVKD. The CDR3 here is CAISEKSGNTIYF.

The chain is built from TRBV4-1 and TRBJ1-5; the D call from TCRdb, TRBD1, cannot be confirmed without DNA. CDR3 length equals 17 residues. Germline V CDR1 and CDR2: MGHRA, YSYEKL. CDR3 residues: CASSQANAGQRGQPQHF.

CDR3 sequence: CASSQEAWLASYEQYF. The genes are TRBV4-1 and TRBJ2-7; TCRdb selects TRBD2, and the lack of DNA leaves this call unchecked. There are 16 residues in the CDR3. The germline CDR1 and CDR2 sequences are MGHRA and YSYEKL.